One and the same sample provided the 13 T cell receptor beta chains below, sequenced in a study of metastatic and nonmetastatic thyroid tumors. TCRdb re-called the PCR reads with MiXCR. The table lists some 20,000 clones, roughly 38% of them singletons. Patients were all untreated before their thyroid surgery. Sequencing used tumor tissue. These receptor sequences come from a female donor with papillary thyroid cancer or a benign thyroid nodule (not recorded which). Some clones in this sample may be carry-over from other donors' samples.

The chain couples TRBV30 to TRBJ1-1; D gene unclear. The CDR3 has 15 residues. Trimming stripped 7 bases from V and 4 bases from J, with 22 bases between. Germline V gene lookup returns CDR1 GTSNPN and CDR2 SVGIG (reference sequence). The CDR3 DNA sequence: TGTGCCTATTTACCGACCGGCGGGATCGGCACTGAAGCTTTCTTT. It yields the protein CAYLPTGGIGTEAFF.

This clone was counted a single time. The germline gene is not matched at one end of the junction; a read error may be the cause. The chain employs TRBV7-6 and TRBJ2-7; D ambiguous. Germline V lookup: CDR1 SGHVS, CDR2 FNYEAQ. The length of the CDR3 is 15 residues. In nucleotides, the CDR3 is TGTGCCAGCAGCTCGTCATTCGGAGATACCTACGAGCAGTACTTT. Its translation: CASSSSFGDTYEQYF.

The chain links TRBV6-5 to TRBJ2-7; D unresolved. V lost 4 bases, J lost 5 bases, and 6 bases lay in between. This CDR3 comprises 11 residues. Germline CDR1 is MNHEY and CDR2 is SVGAGI. In DNA, the CDR3 is TGTGCCAGCAGTTCTCTGAACGAGCAGTACTTC. This gives the protein CASSSLNEQYF.

V usage is TRBV6-5 and J usage is TRBJ2-1; 10 bases map to TRBD2. Trimming took 0 bases from V and 4 from J; bases not matched to a gene: 3. The length of the CDR3 is 16 residues. The germline V gene encodes CDR1 MNHEY and CDR2 SVGAGI. CDR3 coding DNA: TGTGCCAGCAGTTACTCGAAACTAGCGGGGTACAATGAGCAGTTCTTC. This encodes CASSYSKLAGYNEQFF.

The rearrangement joins TRBV9 to TRBJ2-5, with 14 bases fitting TRBD2. The germline gives CDR1 SGDLS, CDR2 YYNGEE. After removal of 0 bases from V and 2 bases from J, the junction contained 6 bases not matched to a gene. CDR3 length equals 18 residues. The CDR3 region is CASSVEGLAGDVQETQYF. As DNA, the CDR3 is TGTGCCAGCAGCGTAGAGGGACTAGCGGGGGATGTTCAAGAGACCCAGTACTTC. Based on the CDR3 plus reference TRBV9 and TRBJ2-5, the full variable domain is DSGVTQTPKHLITATGQRVTLRCSPRSGDLSVYWYQQSLDQGLQFLIQYYNGEERAKGNILERFSAQQFPDLHSELNLSSLELGDSALYFCASSVEGLAGDVQETQYFGPGTRLLVL.

In its sample, this clone was seen a few times. The rearrangement joins TRBV7-6 to TRBJ2-7; 7 bases fit TRBD2. J gave up 6 bases and V 5 bases, and 4 bases lay outside the gene matches. This CDR3 comprises 12 residues. Germline V lookup: CDR1 SGHVS, CDR2 FNYEAQ. The CDR3 loop is CASSQASGEQYF. CDR3 DNA sequence: TGTGCCAGCAGCCAGGCTAGCGGCGAGCAGTACTTC.

The chain links TRBV6-2 or TRBV6-3 to TRBJ2-7; 9 bases fit TRBD2. The CDR3 extends over 12 amino acids. V shed 6 bases and J 4 bases; nucleotides not matched to a gene: 1. Per germline, CDR1 MNHEY and CDR2 SVGEGT. The CDR3 protein is CASRTSGYEQYF. In nucleotides, the CDR3 is TGTGCCAGCAGGACTAGCGGTTACGAGCAGTACTTC.

The chain recombines TRBV11-2 with TRBJ1-2; possible D gene TRBD1, 6 bases. Trimming took 5 bases from V and 6 from J, leaving 16 bases between them. The CDR3 consists of 14 residues. In germline, CDR1 is SGHAT, CDR2 FQNNGV. The CDR3 nucleotides are TGTGCCAGCAGCCTAATACAGGGAGGTCATGGCTACACCTTC. The encoded protein is CASSLIQGGHGYTF. The full variable domain, with the rest looked up from reference TRBV11-2 and TRBJ1-2, is EAGVAQSPRYKIIEKRQSVAFWCNPISGHATLYWYQQILGQGPKLLIQFQNNGVVDDSQLPKDRFSAERLKGVDSTLKIQPAKLEDSAVYLCASSLIQGGHGYTFGSGTRLTVV.

The chain joins TRBV6-1 to TRBJ2-2; weak D call: TRBD1 (6 bases). The ends were cut back, 7 bases at V and 5 bases at J, with 8 bases in the middle. The CDR3 loop spans 12 amino acids. The germline CDR1 and CDR2 sequences are MNHNS and SASEGT. CDR3 bases: TGTGCCAGCACACAGGGTACCGGGGAGCTGTTTTTT. Amino acids: CASTQGTGELFF.

The chain combines TRBV6-9 with TRBJ2-7; 7 bases agree with TRBD1. This CDR3 comprises 13 residues. V shed 2 bases and J 5 bases; nucleotides not matched to a gene: 3. CDR1 and CDR2 from the germline V gene are MNHGY and SVAAGI. The CDR3 protein is CASSYNRGHEQYF. The CDR3 DNA reads TGTGCCAGCAGTTATAACAGGGGACACGAGCAGTACTTC.

This clone showed up just a few times. The rearrangement joins TRBV25-1 to TRBJ1-3; perhaps TRBD1 as D (5 bases). The CDR3 has 11 amino acids. Trimming took off 6 bases at V and 13 bases at J, with 13 bases between the two ends. The V gene's germline CDR1 is MGHDK and CDR2 SYGVNS. CDR3 protein: CASRYGGTIYF. The CDR3 DNA follows: TGTGCCAGCAGGTATGGGGGGACGATATATTTT.

This clone has just a few counts. The rearrangement joins TRBV6-5 to TRBJ2-2; D not certain. The CDR3 spans 15 residues. CDR1 MNHEY and CDR2 SVGAGI come from the germline V gene. V lost 2 bases and J lost 0, with 7 bases in between. For the CDR3, the DNA is TGTGCCAGCAGTTACGGGCAGCCGAACACCGGGGAGCTGTTTTTT. Translated, it gives CASSYGQPNTGELFF.

With respect to this clone: The same CDR3 also results from other DNA sequences found in this sample. This chain uses TRBV6-1 with TRBJ1-6, with D unresolved. The CDR3 runs to 15 residues. V lost 3 bases and J lost 8, with 14 bases in between. Per the germline V gene, CDR1 is MNHNS and CDR2 is SASEGT. In nucleotides, the CDR3 is TGTGCCAGCAGTGACCCCAGGAACCCCTATTCACCCCTCCACTTT. It specifies CASSDPRNPYSPLHF.